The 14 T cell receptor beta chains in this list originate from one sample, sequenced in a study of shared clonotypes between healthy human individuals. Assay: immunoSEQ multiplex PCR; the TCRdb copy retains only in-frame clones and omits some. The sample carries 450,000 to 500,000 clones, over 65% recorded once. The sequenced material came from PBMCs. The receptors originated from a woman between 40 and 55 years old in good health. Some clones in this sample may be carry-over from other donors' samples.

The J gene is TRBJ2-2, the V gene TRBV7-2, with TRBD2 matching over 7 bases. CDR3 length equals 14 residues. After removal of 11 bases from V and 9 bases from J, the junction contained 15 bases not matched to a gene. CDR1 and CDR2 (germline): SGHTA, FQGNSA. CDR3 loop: CAGAPGGGGRELFF. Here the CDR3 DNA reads TGTGCCGGAGCCCCGGGCGGGGGAGGTCGGGAGCTGTTTTTT.

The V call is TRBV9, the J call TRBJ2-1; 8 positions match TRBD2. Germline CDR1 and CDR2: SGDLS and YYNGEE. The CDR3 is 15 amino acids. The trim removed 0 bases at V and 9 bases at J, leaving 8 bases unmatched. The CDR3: CASSVGLAMGSEQFF. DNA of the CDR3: TGTGCCAGCAGCGTAGGACTAGCGATGGGCAGTGAGCAGTTCTTC.

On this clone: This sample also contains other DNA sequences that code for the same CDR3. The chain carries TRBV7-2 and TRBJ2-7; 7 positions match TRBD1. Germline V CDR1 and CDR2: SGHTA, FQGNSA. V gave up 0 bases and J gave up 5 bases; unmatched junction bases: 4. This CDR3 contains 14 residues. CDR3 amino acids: CASSLARGPDEQYF. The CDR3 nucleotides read TGTGCCAGCAGCTTAGCTAGGGGGCCCGACGAGCAGTACTTC.

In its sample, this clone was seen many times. The CDR3 is CASSLEAGYAYF. Written as DNA, the CDR3 is TGTGCCAGCAGCTTAGAGGCTGGGTATGCGTACTTC. V and J are TRBV7-8 and TRBJ2-5; no clear D. V was clipped by 1 base and J by 13 bases, with 13 bases between them. The CDR3 has 12 residues. In germline, CDR1 is SGHVS, CDR2 FQNEAQ.

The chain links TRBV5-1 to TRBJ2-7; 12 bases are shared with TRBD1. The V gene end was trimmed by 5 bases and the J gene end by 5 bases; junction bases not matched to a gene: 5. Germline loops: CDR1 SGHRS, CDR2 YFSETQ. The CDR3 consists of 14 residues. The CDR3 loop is CASRTGTGGNEQYF. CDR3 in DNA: TGCGCCAGCAGAACCGGGACAGGGGGCAACGAGCAGTACTTC.

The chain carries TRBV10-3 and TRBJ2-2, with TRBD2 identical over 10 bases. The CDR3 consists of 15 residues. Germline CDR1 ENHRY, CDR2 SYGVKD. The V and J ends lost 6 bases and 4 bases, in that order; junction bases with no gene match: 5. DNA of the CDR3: TGTGCCATCAGAGCGGGAGGGCCGGGCACCGGGGAGCTGTTTTTT. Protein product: CAIRAGGPGTGELFF.

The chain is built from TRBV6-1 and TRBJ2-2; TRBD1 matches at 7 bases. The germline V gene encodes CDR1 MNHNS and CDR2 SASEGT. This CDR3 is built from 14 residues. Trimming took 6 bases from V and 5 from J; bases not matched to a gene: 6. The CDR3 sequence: CASSWDSRTGELFF. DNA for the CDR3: TGTGCCAGCAGCTGGGACAGTCGGACCGGGGAGCTGTTTTTT.

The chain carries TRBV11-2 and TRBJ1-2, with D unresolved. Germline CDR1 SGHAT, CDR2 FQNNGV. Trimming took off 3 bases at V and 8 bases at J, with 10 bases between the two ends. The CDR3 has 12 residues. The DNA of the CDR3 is TGTGCCAGCAGCTTTGGACTTTTAGGCTACACCTTC. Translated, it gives CASSFGLLGYTF.

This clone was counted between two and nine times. CDR3: CASSFYMGYRTQHF. DNA for the CDR3: TGTGCCAGCAGTTTCTATATGGGCTATAGGACCCAGCATTTT. The V and J genes are TRBV27 and TRBJ1-5, with D hard to call. V shed 3 bases and J shed 11 bases, with 17 bases lying between them. CDR1 and CDR2 (germline): MNHEY, SMNVEV (reference sequence). The CDR3 length is 14 residues.

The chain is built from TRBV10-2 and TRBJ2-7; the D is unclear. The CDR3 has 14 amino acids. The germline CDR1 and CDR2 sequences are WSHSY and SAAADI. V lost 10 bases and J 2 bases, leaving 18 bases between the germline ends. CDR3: CATISPGYTYEQYF. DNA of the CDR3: TGCGCCACCATCTCCCCCGGTTACACCTACGAGCAGTACTTC.

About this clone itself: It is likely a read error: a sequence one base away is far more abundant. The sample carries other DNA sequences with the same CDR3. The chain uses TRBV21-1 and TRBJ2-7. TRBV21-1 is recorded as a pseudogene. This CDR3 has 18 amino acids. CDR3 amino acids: CASSKLRGPLRGTYEQYF. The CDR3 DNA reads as TGTGCCAGCAGCAAACTTCGGGGACCCTTAAGGGGTACCTATGAGCAGTACTTC.

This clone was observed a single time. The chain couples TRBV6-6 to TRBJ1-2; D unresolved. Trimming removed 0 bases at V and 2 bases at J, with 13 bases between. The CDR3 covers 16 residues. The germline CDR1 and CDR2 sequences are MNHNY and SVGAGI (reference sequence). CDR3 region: CASSYSNRERNYGYTF. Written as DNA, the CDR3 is TGTGCCAGCAGTTACTCCAATAGGGAACGAAACTATGGCTACACCTTC.

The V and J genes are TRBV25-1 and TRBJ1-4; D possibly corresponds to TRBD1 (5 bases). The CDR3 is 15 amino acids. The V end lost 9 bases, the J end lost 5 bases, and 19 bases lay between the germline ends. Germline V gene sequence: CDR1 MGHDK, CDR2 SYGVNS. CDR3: CARRTRGDINEKLFF. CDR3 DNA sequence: TGTGCCAGACGGACACGGGGTGACATCAATGAAAAACTGTTTTTT. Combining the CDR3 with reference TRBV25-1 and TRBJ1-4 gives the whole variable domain EADIYQTPRYLVIGTGKKITLECSQTMGHDKMYWYQQDPGMELHLIHYSYGVNSTEKGDLSSESTVSRIRTEHFPLTLESARPSHTSQYLCARRTRGDINEKLFFGSGTQLSVL.

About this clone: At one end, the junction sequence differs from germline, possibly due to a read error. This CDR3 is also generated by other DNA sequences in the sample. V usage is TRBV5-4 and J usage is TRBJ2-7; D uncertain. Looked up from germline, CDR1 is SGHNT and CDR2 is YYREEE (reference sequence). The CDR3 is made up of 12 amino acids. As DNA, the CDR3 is TGTGCTAGCAGCTTGGTGGGCTCCGAGCAGTACTTC. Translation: CASSLVGSEQYF.